This TCR beta chain was captured by sequencing in a study of blood T cell repertoires in COVID-19. Participant ages covered roughly 18 to 90 years across 25 or so US areas. Participants' own reports of clinical history determined their cohort assignment. The CDR3 has 14 amino acids. Per germline, CDR1 KGHSH and CDR2 LQKENI. The V gene lost 5 bases and the J gene lost 7 bases, with 12 bases spanning the gap. This clone was counted once. Libraries were prepared by immunoSEQ multiplex PCR; TCRdb keeps only in-frame clonotypes and omits some of them. This sample has roughly 170,000 clones, with roughly four fifths found just once.

The chain employs TRBV18 and TRBJ1-6; D gene uncertain. Sequences were obtained from PBMCs or T cells enriched from blood (not recorded which). The clonotype comes from a man aged 50 to 59 who had recovered from COVID-19. Here the CDR3 DNA reads TGTGCCAGCTCATCCAATAGTCGGAATTCACCCCTCCACTTT. This gives the protein CASSSNSRNSPLHF.